This TCR beta chain originates from a study of blood T cell repertoires in COVID-19 (dated by TCRdb to between 2020 and 2021). About the study as a whole: Recovered participants in ImmuneRACE Cohort 3 were defined by two consecutive negative NP/OP PCR tests, clearance by a healthcare professional, or resolution of symptoms. Deeply sampled blood TCRbeta repertoires from subjects exposed to, actively infected with, or recovered from COVID-19 were included in the dataset. The samples were drawn from the first 160 participants of the ongoing ImmuneRACE study and from some 1,300 subjects provided by 6 global collaborators. Collaborator samples came from the United States, Italy and Spain and covered acute and convalescent phases of COVID-19. A de-identified subject ID, COVID-19 status, age in years and sex were almost always included in the sample metadata. The repertoires were released in a freely available public database meant as a resource for research on the immune response to SARS-CoV-2. The prospective study material was composed of cDNA or gDNA derived from T cells, B-cell-depleted T cells, or PBMCs. HLA class I and class II types, where available, came from metadata supplied by the sample provider rather than from assay-based typing.

Participants in the prospective study were aged 18 to 89 years, lived in some 24 United States geographic areas, and enrolled through a virtual design. To assign participants to cohorts, the prospective study relied on clinical history that participants themselves reported in a screening survey and a study questionnaire. Each participant in the prospective study had whole blood, serum and a nasopharyngeal or oropharyngeal swab collected by mobile phlebotomists. Additional blood draws and questionnaires over an approximately two-month period could optionally be provided by prospective study participants. Blood samples from the prospective study were shipped frozen or at room temperature prior to DNA extraction. On this clone itself: No cognate antigen has been identified for it. Base qualities are not at hand, and no much larger clone is one base apart.

The immunoSEQ Assay, a bias-controlled multiplex PCR, was used to amplify TCRbeta CDR3 regions from genomic DNA. Regarding the original processing steps: The number of nucleated cells in each sample was estimated from the amplification of reference gene primers within the assay. To quantify the absolute abundance of each unique TCRbeta CDR3 rearrangement, sequence reads were collapsed and filtered. Productive Simpson clonality was computed per sample as the square root of Simpson's diversity index over productive rearrangements. Imported from immuneACCESS, the table was reduced by TCRdb to in-frame sequences with V and J called. These copies leave out some clones; in studies compared against another copy, an unresolved V gene accounts for under half, and the cause of the remainder is not known. D and trimming were read from the DNA, whereas the V and J calls and clone size are those reported in that table. The sample profile shows under 200,000 clones; around 80% of them were found once. Over 15% of the sample rests with the top ten.

What the authors observed across the whole study: The quantity of clinical and demographic metadata differed by source and by participant and was supplied without curation.

The trim is 0 bases for V and 6 bases for J, with a gap of 12 bases between the germline ends. The CDR3, from cysteine to phenylalanine, totals 15 residues. The retained sequence is limited to the CDR3, 45 bases, with the frame set at the first base. Taken from the germline V gene, the CDR1 and CDR2 loops are MNHEY and SVGAGI. The clonotype originates from a woman aged 70-85 years in a cohort exposed to, infected with or recovered from COVID-19 (not recorded which). The chain uses TRBV6-5 and TRBJ2-4, and the D gene may be TRBD2, 6 bases matching. The sequencing input was PBMCs or T cells enriched from blood (not recorded which). The CDR3 reads CASSYSNSAGNIQYF. The nucleotide sequence reads as follows: TGTGCCAGCAGTTACTCGAACTCAGCGGGAAACATTCAGTACTTC.